These 20 T cell receptor beta chains were sequenced from one sample in a study of blood T cell repertoires in COVID-19. The data were produced by immunoSEQ multiplex PCR, yet TCRdb's version contains in-frame clones alone and is incomplete. The table records 30,000 to 40,000 clones, 80% to 90% of them present only once. Sequenced input: peripheral blood. All receptors derive from a woman aged 80 or over with active or convalescent COVID-19.

The J gene is TRBJ2-7, the V gene TRBV28; a possible D gene is TRBD1 (6 bases). Germline-derived CDR1 and CDR2 are MDHEN and SYDVKM. Trimming left V 7 bases short and J 7 bases short, with 14 bases between. CDR3 size: 12 residues. The chain's CDR3 is CASTSSRGEQYF. In nucleotides, the CDR3 is TGTGCCAGCACCTCGAGCAGGGGTGAGCAGTACTTC.

Remarks on this clone: Different DNA sequences within this sample yield the same CDR3. This chain links TRBV2 with TRBJ1-2; D call uncertain. CDR1 is SNHLY, CDR2 FYNNEI, per germline. The CDR3 contains 13 residues. V lost 3 bases, J lost 2 bases, and 7 bases lay in between. CDR3 in DNA: TGTGCCAGCAGTGAGGGCCAGAACTATGGCTACACCTTC. It codes for CASSEGQNYGYTF.

The chain recombines TRBV19 with TRBJ1-3, with 7 bases fitting TRBD1. The V and J ends lost 3 bases and 0 bases, in that order; junction bases with no gene match: 2. The CDR3 length is 15 residues. Germline V lookup: CDR1 LNHDA, CDR2 SQIVND (reference sequence). The CDR3 here is CASSIRGTSGNTIYF. For the CDR3, the DNA is TGTGCCAGTAGTATCAGGGGGACCTCTGGAAACACCATATATTTT.

The chain recombines TRBV7-2 with TRBJ1-1, with 7 bases matching TRBD1. The germline gives CDR1 SGHTA, CDR2 FQGNSA. The J segment lost 6 bases and the V segment lost 7 bases, leaving 11 bases of the junction unmatched. CDR3 length equals 14 residues. Here the CDR3 DNA reads TGTGCCAGCACCCTATCCAGCGACAGGGCTGAAGCTTTCTTT. Protein product: CASTLSSDRAEAFF.

The CDR3 nucleotides read TGTGCCAGCAGCTTAGTGCCTACTAGCGGGAGAACCACCCTCTACGAGCAGTACTTC. Translating gives CASSLVPTSGRTTLYEQYF. The chain joins TRBV7-6 to TRBJ2-7; 11 nucleotides match TRBD2. This CDR3 has 19 amino acids. J was trimmed by 3 bases and V by 1 base; bases with no gene match: 14. Germline V gene data show CDR1 as SGHVS and CDR2 as FNYEAQ.

The chain is built from TRBV2 and TRBJ1-2; D is perhaps TRBD1 (6 bases). The CDR3 spans 14 residues. Germline assignment: CDR1 SNHLY and CDR2 FYNNEI. V was cut by 7 bases and J by 3 bases, with 15 bases left in between. CDR3 in amino acids: CASISGEGDYGYTF. DNA of the CDR3: TGTGCCAGCATATCTGGGGAGGGGGACTATGGCTACACCTTC. Drawing the rest from reference TRBV2 and TRBJ1-2, the complete variable domain is EPEVTQTPSHQVTQMGQEVILRCVPISNHLYFYWYRQILGQKVEFLVSFYNNEISEKSEIFDDQFSVERPDGSNFTLKIRSTKLEDSAMYFCASISGEGDYGYTFGSGTRLTVV.

This chain uses TRBV18 with TRBJ1-5; D is perhaps TRBD1 (6 bases). This CDR3 comprises 14 residues. Trimming cost V 2 bases and J 6 bases, with 11 bases left between them. CDR1 KGHSH and CDR2 LQKENI come from the germline V gene. CDR3 sequence: CASSPETGGQPQHF. CDR3 nucleotides: TGTGCCAGCTCACCAGAGACAGGCGGTCAGCCCCAGCATTTT.

The rearrangement uses TRBV12-5 and TRBJ2-3; 7 nucleotides align to TRBD2. This CDR3 has 15 amino acids. V trimming: 6 bases; J trimming: 4 bases; junction bases outside the gene matches: 10. The V gene's germline CDR1 is LGHNT and CDR2 FRNRAP. CDR3 DNA sequence: TGTGCTAGTGGCCGCCCTATGCGGGGGTCAGATACGCAGTATTTT. Its translation: CASGRPMRGSDTQYF.

The V and J genes are TRBV28 and TRBJ1-4; perhaps TRBD1 as D (6 bases). Germline values: CDR1 MDHEN, CDR2 SYDVKM. This CDR3 spans 14 amino acids. Trimming cost V 4 bases and J 4 bases, with 10 bases left between them. Written as DNA, the CDR3 is TGTGCCAGCAGTTACCAGGGGAGTAATGAAAAACTGTTTTTT. It is translated as CASSYQGSNEKLFF.

This clone has more than one count but fewer than ten. The chain combines TRBV2 with TRBJ1-5, with D tentatively TRBD1 (6 bases). Germline loops: CDR1 SNHLY, CDR2 FYNNEI. Trimming removed 5 bases from V and 4 bases from J, with 9 bases in between. The CDR3 is 13 amino acids. Here the CDR3 DNA reads TGTGCCAGCAGTCCGGGACAAAATCAGCCCCAGCATTTT. Its translation is CASSPGQNQPQHF.

V is TRBV6-5 and J is TRBJ2-7; 12 nucleotides match TRBD2. The CDR3 sequence is 13 residues long. V gave up 6 bases and J gave up 6 bases; unmatched junction bases: 3. Germline CDR1 reads MNHEY; CDR2 reads SVGAGI. Here the CDR3 reads CASRTSGRVEQYF. The CDR3 region has the DNA TGTGCCAGCAGGACTAGCGGGAGAGTCGAGCAGTACTTC.

This chain joins TRBV5-4 and TRBJ2-1; possibly TRBD1 for D (5 bases). V was trimmed by 4 bases and J by 9 bases, leaving 11 bases between them. This CDR3 contains 12 residues. CDR1 and CDR2 (germline): SGHNT, YYREEE (reference sequence). The CDR3 protein is CASSRAQGEQFF. The CDR3 DNA reads as TGTGCCAGCAGCCGAGCCCAGGGTGAGCAGTTCTTC. Full variable domain (missing parts from reference TRBV5-4 and TRBJ2-1): ETGVTQSPTHLIKTRGQQVTLRCSSQSGHNTVSWYQQALGQGPQFIFQYYREEENGRGNFPPRFSGLQFPNYSSELNVNALELDDSALYLCASSRAQGEQFFGPGTRLTVL.

The chain uses TRBV12-2 and TRBJ1-2; the table assigns TRBD1, which was not confirmed against the DNA. TRBV12-2 is assigned pseudogene status. The CDR3 spans 15 residues. CDR3 sequence: CASRLSLQGGHGYTF. As DNA, the CDR3 is TGTGCAAGTCGCTTATCCCTACAGGGCGGCCATGGCTACACCTTC.

The chain carries TRBV2 and TRBJ2-3, with TRBD2 as a possible D gene (6 bases). CDR1 and CDR2 from the germline V gene are SNHLY and FYNNEI. This CDR3 spans 15 amino acids. Trimming shortened V by 3 bases and J by 2 bases, and 12 bases separated the two germline ends. The CDR3 DNA reads TGTGCCAGCAGTGAGGCGGGGAGATTCACAGATACGCAGTATTTT. Protein sequence: CASSEAGRFTDTQYF.

The chain recombines TRBV4-3 with TRBJ1-2; perhaps TRBD1 as D (5 bases). The germline V gene has CDR1 LGHNA and CDR2 YSLEER. V lost 0 bases to trimming and J lost 5 bases, with 10 bases between them. CDR3 size: 14 residues. CDR3 nucleotide sequence: TGCGCCAGCAGCCAAGACCAGGGCTGGTATGGCTACACCTTC. It yields the protein CASSQDQGWYGYTF.

This chain uses TRBV28 with TRBJ2-7; possibly TRBD2 for D (6 bases). Trimming shortened V by 6 bases and J by 3 bases, and 12 bases separated the two germline ends. Germline V gene lookup returns CDR1 MDHEN and CDR2 SYDVKM. CDR3 length: 13 amino acids. The CDR3 loop is CASSPRRDYEQYF. The CDR3 coding sequence is TGTGCCAGCAGCCCGCGGCGGGACTACGAGCAGTACTTC.

The chain employs TRBV5-1 and TRBJ2-3; TRBD1 matches 10 bases. The germline CDR1 and CDR2 sequences are SGHRS and YFSETQ. Trimming removed 3 bases from V and 1 base from J; junction bases left unmatched: 2. This CDR3 spans 15 amino acids. This chain's CDR3 is CASSYGQGGTDTQYF. CDR3 bases: TGCGCCAGCAGCTACGGACAGGGGGGCACAGATACGCAGTATTTT.

This sequence joins TRBV12-5 and TRBJ1-5; no reliable D call. CDR3 length: 14 residues. The germline V gene has CDR1 LGHNT and CDR2 FRNRAP. Trimming removed 4 bases at V and 4 bases at J, with 11 bases between. Written as DNA, the CDR3 is TGTGCTAGTGGTTCGGCCGACTGGAATCAGCCCCAGCATTTT. Translation gives CASGSADWNQPQHF.

The genes are TRBV5-6 and TRBJ1-2, with 10 bases lining up with TRBD1. The CDR3 totals 15 residues. Germline CDR1 is SGHDT and CDR2 is YYEEEE. The J segment lost 4 bases and the V segment lost 0 bases, leaving 3 bases of the junction unmatched. Here the CDR3 reads CASSLGGQGSYGYTF. The DNA of the CDR3 is TGTGCCAGCAGCTTGGGGGGACAGGGGAGCTATGGCTACACCTTC.

V usage is TRBV6-6 and J usage is TRBJ1-2; 7 bases line up with TRBD1. Losses at the gene ends were 5 bases for V and 2 bases for J; bases not matched to a gene: 2. Germline loops: CDR1 MNHNY, CDR2 SVGAGI (reference sequence). This CDR3 spans 13 amino acids. The CDR3 here is CASSQDRNYGYTF. The DNA of the CDR3 is TGTGCCAGCAGTCAGGACAGGAACTATGGCTACACCTTC.